The next 32 T cell receptor beta chains were all read from a single sample in a study of blood T cell repertoires in COVID-19. Assay used: immunoSEQ multiplex PCR; TCRdb lists only in-frame clones, some missing. The table has around 95,000 clones, around 90% seen once. Sample: peripheral blood. Receptors originate from a human donor in a cohort sampled during active COVID-19.

The chain carries TRBV9 and TRBJ2-2; D gene ambiguous. Germline V CDR1 and CDR2: SGDLS, YYNGEE. This CDR3 has 13 amino acids. Trimming cost V 4 bases and J 4 bases, with 8 bases left between them. The CDR3 region has the DNA TGTGCCAGCAGCCCTCTTCTCACCGGGGAGCTGTTTTTT. This codes for CASSPLLTGELFF. Full variable domain (missing parts from reference TRBV9 and TRBJ2-2): DSGVTQTPKHLITATGQRVTLRCSPRSGDLSVYWYQQSLDQGLQFLIQYYNGEERAKGNILERFSAQQFPDLHSELNLSSLELGDSALYFCASSPLLTGELFFGEGSRLTVL.

This rearrangement joins TRBV10-2 to TRBJ2-7; the match to TRBD1 covers 8 bases. V shed 2 bases, J shed 5 bases, and the junction held 11 bases outside the gene matches. The CDR3 extends over 16 amino acids. Germline V gene data show CDR1 as WSHSY and CDR2 as SAAADI. The CDR3 spells CASSEPGPGGRDEQYF. In nucleotides, the CDR3 is TGCGCCAGCAGTGAGCCGGGGCCAGGGGGCCGGGACGAGCAGTACTTC.

The gene calls are TRBV27 and TRBJ2-1; 10 bases map to TRBD2. Per germline, CDR1 MNHEY and CDR2 SMNVEV (reference sequence). This CDR3 contains 16 residues. With V trimmed by 1 base and J by 0 bases, 0 bases remained unmatched. The CDR3 DNA is TGTGCCAGCAGTTTATTAGCGGGAGGCTCCTACAATGAGCAGTTCTTC. Its translation: CASSLLAGGSYNEQFF.

The chain's CDR3 is CAWSAQGNQPQHF. For the CDR3, the DNA is TGTGCCTGGAGTGCCCAGGGCAATCAGCCCCAGCATTTT. The rearrangement uses TRBV30 and TRBJ1-5; D gene uncertain. The CDR3 loop spans 13 amino acids. V lost 1 base to trimming and J lost 2 bases, with 6 bases between them. The germline CDR1 and CDR2 sequences are GTSNPN and SVGIG (reference sequence).

The sample holds a few counts of this clone. V is TRBV19 and J is TRBJ2-7; 10 nucleotides match TRBD2. The CDR3 sequence is 17 residues long. Trimming removed 2 bases from V and 1 base from J; junction bases left unmatched: 8. Germline CDR1 LNHDA, CDR2 SQIVND (reference sequence). CDR3 sequence (DNA): TGTGCCAGTAGTATACTAGCGGGAGCGAGCTCGTCCTACGAGCAGTACTTC. The encoded protein is CASSILAGASSSYEQYF.

Only one count was recorded for this clone. The rearrangement joins TRBV6-1 to TRBJ1-5; perhaps TRBD1 as D (6 bases). This CDR3 is 15 amino acids long. Deletions cut 1 base from V and 3 bases from J, with 10 bases between. Germline CDR1 is MNHNS and CDR2 is SASEGT. CDR3 coding DNA: TGTGCCAGCAGTGAAGTGCGGGGGCACAATCAGCCCCAGCATTTT. Translating gives CASSEVRGHNQPQHF.

The chain employs TRBV6-4 and TRBJ2-2; 8 positions agree with TRBD1. Trimming took 0 bases from V and 6 from J; bases not matched to a gene: 3. The length of the CDR3 is 15 residues. Germline V gene sequence: CDR1 MRHNA, CDR2 SNTAGT. The CDR3, as DNA: TGTGCCAGCAGTGACTCGCACAGGGGGTCCGGGGAGCTGTTTTTT. Translation gives CASSDSHRGSGELFF.

The chain carries TRBV19 and TRBJ1-2; 7 bases are shared with TRBD1. V lost 3 bases to trimming and J lost 2 bases; unmatched junction nucleotides: 15. The CDR3 is 18 amino acids. Germline V gene lookup returns CDR1 LNHDA and CDR2 SQIVND (reference sequence). The CDR3 reads CASSISVGQTRINYGYTF. DNA of the CDR3: TGTGCCAGTAGTATTTCCGTGGGACAGACCCGAATCAACTATGGCTACACCTTC.

This rearrangement joins TRBV6-5 to TRBJ1-2; TRBD1 is a possible D gene (5 bases). V was trimmed by 8 bases and J by 8 bases, leaving 12 bases between them. Per the germline V gene, CDR1 is MNHEY and CDR2 is SVGAGI. The CDR3 has 11 residues. The CDR3 bases are TGTGCCAGCGGGACTCCGCGGGGCTACACCTTC. It encodes CASGTPRGYTF.

The DNA of the CDR3 is TGTGCCAGCAGTTTCCTCGACAGGGCGTTCAATCAGCCCCAGCATTTT. Translating gives CASSFLDRAFNQPQHF. V gene TRBV28 combines with J gene TRBJ1-5; 7 nucleotides agree with TRBD1. This CDR3 has 16 amino acids. The germline V gene has CDR1 MDHEN and CDR2 SYDVKM. With V trimmed by 3 bases and J by 3 bases, 8 bases remained unmatched.

There are many counts of this clone. The chain links TRBV6-1 to TRBJ2-3, with 10 positions matching TRBD2. V was clipped by 2 bases and J by 4 bases; unmatched bases: 3. This CDR3 has 15 amino acids. Germline V lookup: CDR1 MNHNS, CDR2 SASEGT. The CDR3, as DNA: TGTGCCAGCAGTGAACTAGCGGGAGAGGCAGATACGCAGTATTTT. It codes for CASSELAGEADTQYF.

V and J are TRBV6-5 and TRBJ1-6; perhaps TRBD1 as D (6 bases). The germline gives CDR1 MNHEY, CDR2 SVGAGI. This CDR3 is 13 amino acids long. The CDR3 region is CAGGEGYNSPLHF. CDR3 bases: TGTGCAGGGGGGGAAGGATATAATTCACCCCTCCACTTT.

The V call is TRBV25-1, the J call TRBJ1-5, with D unclear. The CDR3 has 13 residues. V dropped 4 bases and J dropped 2 bases, with 6 bases sitting between them. Germline CDR1 is MGHDK and CDR2 is SYGVNS. CDR3 in amino acids: CASSAYGNQPQHF. CDR3 coding DNA: TGTGCCAGCAGTGCCTATGGCAATCAGCCCCAGCATTTT.

This chain links TRBV28 with TRBJ1-2; TRBD1 aligns across 7 bases. The germline CDR1 and CDR2 sequences are MDHEN and SYDVKM. Trimming took 6 bases from V and 13 from J; bases not matched to a gene: 23. The CDR3 consists of 16 residues. CDR3 DNA: TGTGCCAGCAGCCCGAGACGACAGGGAAGTACCGTAGATCGCACCTTC. Translation gives CASSPRRQGSTVDRTF.

V usage is TRBV29-1 and J usage is TRBJ2-5; D remains unclear. The CDR3 is 13 residues long. V was trimmed by 1 base and J by 1 base, leaving 7 bases between them. CDR1 is SQVTM and CDR2 is ANQGSEA in the germline V gene. CDR3: CSVEGRFQETQYF. The CDR3 coding sequence is TGCAGCGTTGAAGGCAGGTTCCAAGAGACCCAGTACTTC.

The chain is built from TRBV7-2 and TRBJ1-2; a possible D gene is TRBD1 (5 bases). Trimming removed 5 bases from V and 6 bases from J, with 22 bases in between. The germline V gene encodes CDR1 SGHTA and CDR2 FQGNSA. CDR3 length: 16 residues. CDR3 sequence (DNA): TGTGCCAGCAGCGCACGATCCGCGGCAGGGAAAGATGGCTACACCTTC. This codes for CASSARSAAGKDGYTF.

The chain has TRBV18 and TRBJ2-5; 9 bases match TRBD1. CDR1 and CDR2 from the germline V gene are KGHSH and LQKENI. The CDR3 extends over 18 amino acids. V was clipped by 6 bases and J by 1 base; unmatched bases: 15. The CDR3 loop is CASSKDRGVNLLQETQYF. CDR3 nucleotide sequence: TGTGCCAGCTCGAAAGACAGGGGGGTCAACCTCCTCCAAGAGACCCAGTACTTC. Using reference TRBV18 and TRBJ2-5 for the parts outside the CDR3, the full variable domain is NAGVMQNPRHLVRRRGQEARLRCSPMKGHSHVYWYRQLPEEGLKFMVYLQKENIIDESGMPKERFSAEFPKEGPSILRIQQVVRGDSAAYFCASSKDRGVNLLQETQYFGPGTRLLVL.

J is TRBJ2-7 and V is TRBV6-5; D might be TRBD1 (6 bases). The CDR3 is made up of 14 amino acids. Trimming shortened V by 6 bases and J by 4 bases, and 16 bases separated the two germline ends. Germline V lookup: CDR1 MNHEY, CDR2 SVGAGI. In nucleotides, the CDR3 is TGTGCCAGCAGGCAGCCCGGGACACTGTACGAGCAGTACTTC. Protein: CASRQPGTLYEQYF.

The CDR3 reads CATSDRTSGNNEQFF. CDR3 sequence (DNA): TGTGCCACCAGTGATCGGACTAGCGGAAACAATGAGCAGTTCTTC. The gene calls are TRBV24-1 and TRBJ2-1, with 10 bases matching TRBD2. Germline CDR1 is KGHDR and CDR2 is SFDVKD. The CDR3 totals 15 residues. Germline trimming cut 3 bases from V and 5 bases from J; bases unmatched to any gene: 3.

The J gene is TRBJ2-7, the V gene TRBV15, with TRBD2 as a possible D gene (6 bases). V lost 1 base and J lost 4, with 14 bases in between. The length of the CDR3 is 15 residues. The V gene's germline CDR1 is LNHNV and CDR2 YYDKDF (reference sequence). The CDR3: CATSRGQGGAYEQYF. Here the CDR3 DNA reads TGTGCCACCAGCAGAGGGCAGGGAGGTGCGTACGAGCAGTACTTC.

This chain joins TRBV7-9 and TRBJ2-1; no definite D call. This CDR3 region has 14 residues. Looked up from germline, CDR1 is SEHNR and CDR2 is FQNEAQ (reference sequence). The ends were cut back, 1 base at V and 0 bases at J, with 4 bases in the middle. The CDR3 loop is CASSLGSSYNEQFF. DNA of the CDR3: TGTGCCAGCAGCTTAGGGAGCTCCTACAATGAGCAGTTCTTC.

The V call is TRBV11-2, the J call TRBJ2-5, with D perhaps TRBD1 (5 bases). The CDR3 is 18 amino acids. V was clipped by 1 base and J by 4 bases, with 22 bases between them. Germline V CDR1 and CDR2: SGHAT, FQNNGV. CDR3 coding DNA: TGTGCCAGCAGCTTAGGTCTGGGGCGCGGACAAAAGGGAGAGACCCAGTACTTC. As protein: CASSLGLGRGQKGETQYF.

The chain combines TRBV29-1 with TRBJ2-3; no firm D call. The germline V gene encodes CDR1 SQVTM and CDR2 ANQGSEA. V dropped 2 bases and J dropped 8 bases, with 8 bases sitting between them. The CDR3 extends over 11 amino acids. The CDR3 reads CSVEWRGTQYF. The CDR3 nucleotides read TGCAGCGTTGAATGGAGAGGTACGCAGTATTTT.

V usage is TRBV9 and J usage is TRBJ2-1, with 7 positions matching TRBD2. Germline V gene sequence: CDR1 SGDLS, CDR2 YYNGEE. After removal of 0 bases from V and 10 bases from J, the junction contained 10 bases not matched to a gene. The CDR3 sequence is 15 residues long. CDR3 amino acids: CASSVEVGGPGEQFF. The CDR3 coding sequence is TGTGCCAGCAGCGTAGAGGTGGGAGGGCCGGGGGAGCAGTTCTTC.

The chain couples TRBV5-1 to TRBJ2-1; 7 bases fit TRBD1. With V trimmed by 4 bases and J by 4 bases, 5 bases remained unmatched. CDR1 is SGHRS, CDR2 YFSETQ, per germline. This CDR3 is 14 amino acids long. CDR3: CASSVGQSYNEQFF. The CDR3 DNA reads as TGCGCCAGCAGCGTGGGACAGAGTTACAATGAGCAGTTCTTC.

This sequence joins TRBV4-2 and TRBJ2-5; 7 bases align to TRBD2. The CDR3 sequence is 14 residues long. With V trimmed by 0 bases and J by 5 bases, 3 bases remained unmatched. Per germline, CDR1 LGHNA and CDR2 YNFKEQ. The CDR3 bases are TGTGCCAGCAGCCAAGAGGAGCGGGGTGAGACCCAGTACTTC. Amino acid sequence: CASSQEERGETQYF.

This clone was observed a few times. The chain recombines TRBV25-1 with TRBJ1-2; 7 bases align to TRBD1. Per germline, CDR1 MGHDK and CDR2 SYGVNS. The CDR3 is 13 amino acids. J gave up 4 bases and V 6 bases, and 5 bases lay outside the gene matches. The CDR3 region is CASSHRGAYGYTF. The CDR3 DNA is TGTGCCAGCAGCCACAGGGGAGCCTATGGCTACACCTTC.

The gene calls are TRBV6-5 and TRBJ1-4, with D tentatively TRBD1 (5 bases). CDR3 length: 14 amino acids. The ends were cut back, 6 bases at V and 8 bases at J, with 16 bases in the middle. CDR1 is MNHEY, CDR2 SVGAGI, per germline. For the CDR3, the DNA is TGTGCCAGCAGCGCGGGGGTTCTGCGGGAAAAACTGTTTTTT. It encodes CASSAGVLREKLFF.

The rearrangement uses TRBV6-1 and TRBJ1-5; D not resolved. Germline V CDR1 and CDR2: MNHNS, SASEGT. The CDR3 spans 15 residues. Trimming took 2 bases from V and 2 from J, leaving 10 bases between them. CDR3: CASSESVRRNQPQHF. The CDR3 region has the DNA TGTGCCAGCAGTGAAAGCGTTCGTCGCAATCAGCCCCAGCATTTT.

This rearrangement joins TRBV20-1 to TRBJ2-1; no firm D call. The V end was cut by 5 bases, the J end by 10 bases, with 12 bases between. The CDR3 runs 11 residues. Germline V lookup: CDR1 DFQATT, CDR2 SNEGSKA (reference sequence). The CDR3 spells CSAAELPEQFF. As DNA, the CDR3 is TGCAGTGCTGCCGAGCTACCCGAGCAGTTCTTC.

This chain uses TRBV15 with TRBJ2-7, with D possibly matching TRBD1 (7 bases). Germline lookup yields CDR1 LNHNV and CDR2 YYDKDF (reference sequence). The CDR3 is 14 residues long. Trimming left V 10 bases short and J 2 bases short, with 18 bases between. This chain's CDR3 is CAIGRQGPTYEQYF. DNA for the CDR3: TGTGCCATCGGGAGACAGGGTCCTACCTACGAGCAGTACTTC.

For the CDR3, the DNA is TGTGCCAGCAGCGTGGGGACTAGTCACACAGATACGCAGTATTTT. Translation: CASSVGTSHTDTQYF. This chain connects TRBV9 to TRBJ2-3; 8 nucleotides match TRBD2. From germline, CDR1 is SGDLS and CDR2 YYNGEE. Losses at the gene ends were 2 bases for V and 2 bases for J; bases not matched to a gene: 4. CDR3 size: 15 residues.